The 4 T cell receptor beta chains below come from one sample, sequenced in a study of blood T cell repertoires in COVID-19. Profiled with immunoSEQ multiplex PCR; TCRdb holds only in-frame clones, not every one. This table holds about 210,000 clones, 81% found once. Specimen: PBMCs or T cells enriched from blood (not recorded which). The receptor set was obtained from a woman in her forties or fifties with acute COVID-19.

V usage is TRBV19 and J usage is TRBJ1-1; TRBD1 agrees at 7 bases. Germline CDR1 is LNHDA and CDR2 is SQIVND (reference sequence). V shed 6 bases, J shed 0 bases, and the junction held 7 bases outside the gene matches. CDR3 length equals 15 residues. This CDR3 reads CASSINRGMNTEAFF. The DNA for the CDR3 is TGTGCCAGTAGCATTAACAGGGGTATGAACACTGAAGCTTTCTTT.

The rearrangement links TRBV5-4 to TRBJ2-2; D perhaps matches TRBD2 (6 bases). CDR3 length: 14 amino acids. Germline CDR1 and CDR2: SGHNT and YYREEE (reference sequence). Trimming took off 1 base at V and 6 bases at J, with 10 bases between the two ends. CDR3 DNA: TGTGCCAGCAGCTTGCCCGGGAGACCCGGGGAGCTGTTTTTT. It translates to CASSLPGRPGELFF.

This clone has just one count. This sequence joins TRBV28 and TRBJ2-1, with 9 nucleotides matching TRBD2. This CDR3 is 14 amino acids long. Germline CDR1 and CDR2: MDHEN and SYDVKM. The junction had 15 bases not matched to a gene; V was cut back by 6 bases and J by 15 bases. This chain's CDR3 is CASRLAPSGTHRFF. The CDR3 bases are TGTGCCAGCAGGTTAGCCCCTAGCGGGACACATCGGTTCTTC.

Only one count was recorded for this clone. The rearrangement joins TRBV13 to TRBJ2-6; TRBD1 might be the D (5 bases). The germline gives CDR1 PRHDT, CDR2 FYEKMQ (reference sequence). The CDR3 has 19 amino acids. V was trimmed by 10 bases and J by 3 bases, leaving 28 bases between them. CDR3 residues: CAIPHSIQGPRGGANVLTF. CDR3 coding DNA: TGTGCCATCCCCCACTCTATCCAGGGCCCCAGAGGTGGGGCCAACGTCCTGACTTTC.